Following are 11 T cell receptor beta chains from one sample sequenced in a study of blood T cell repertoires in COVID-19. Generated by immunoSEQ multiplex PCR, the TCRdb table keeps only in-frame clones and is missing some. In the table there are over 150,000 clones, over 70% of which are singletons. Sequenced sample: PBMCs or T cells enriched from blood (not recorded which). Receptor source: a woman aged 55-69 years who had recovered from COVID-19.

This clone turned up a few times. The CDR3 DNA reads as TGCGCCAGCCACGAGGGGGCAGCGACGAAGACCCAGTACTTC. Translation gives CASHEGAATKTQYF. V usage is TRBV5-1 and J usage is TRBJ2-5; TRBD1 matches 7 bases. J was trimmed by 6 bases and V by 7 bases; bases with no gene match: 12. The CDR3 is made up of 14 amino acids. CDR1 is SGHRS, CDR2 YFSETQ, per germline.

The chain uses TRBV5-8 and TRBJ1-1; 9 nucleotides line up with TRBD1. V lost 4 bases, J lost 0 bases, and 4 bases stayed unmatched. The CDR3 has 15 residues. Germline CDR1 SGHTS, CDR2 YDEGEE. The CDR3 DNA reads as TGTGCCAGCAGCGCCGGGACAGGGATGAACACTGAAGCTTTCTTT. This encodes CASSAGTGMNTEAFF.

V usage is TRBV6-5 and J usage is TRBJ2-3; maybe TRBD1 (5 bases). V dropped 0 bases and J dropped 0 bases, with 7 bases sitting between them. This CDR3 region has 15 residues. CDR1 and CDR2 from the germline V gene are MNHEY and SVGAGI. CDR3 bases: TGTGCCAGCAGTTACTCGGGGCTTAGCACAGATACGCAGTATTTT. This gives the protein CASSYSGLSTDTQYF.

This clone was observed a single time. This rearrangement joins TRBV9 to TRBJ1-1; maybe TRBD1 (5 bases). The CDR3 totals 15 residues. The V end was cut by 3 bases, the J end by 3 bases, with 15 bases between. Germline lookup yields CDR1 SGDLS and CDR2 YYNGEE. CDR3 region: CASSDIAGGDTEAFF. The CDR3 nucleotides are TGTGCCAGCAGCGATATAGCAGGAGGGGACACTGAAGCTTTCTTT.

This CDR3 reads CASSELAGRTDTQYF. The CDR3 nucleotides are TGCGCCAGCAGTGAACTAGCGGGGCGCACAGATACGCAGTATTTT. This chain connects TRBV10-2 to TRBJ2-3; 10 bases are a match to TRBD2. The CDR3 is 15 amino acids. Germline CDR1 is WSHSY and CDR2 is SAAADI. J lost 1 base, V lost 3 bases, and 1 base had no gene match.

The chain joins TRBV19 to TRBJ2-1; 9 nucleotides agree with TRBD2. With 3 bases clipped from V and 10 bases from J, the junction kept 7 bases outside the gene matches. The V gene's germline CDR1 is LNHDA and CDR2 SQIVND (reference sequence). The CDR3 totals 14 residues. In nucleotides, the CDR3 is TGTGCCAGTAGTATTGTAGCGGGGGTTTACGAGCAGTTCTTC. This codes for CASSIVAGVYEQFF.

This clone appeared a single time. The chain recombines TRBV11-2 with TRBJ2-2, with 9 positions matching TRBD1. V shed 4 bases, J shed 1 base, and the junction held 13 bases outside the gene matches. Germline V gives CDR1 SGHAT, CDR2 FQNNGV. This CDR3 contains 19 residues. In DNA form, the CDR3 reads TGTGCCAGCAGCTACAGGGGGCAACAGTGGGGCGGGAACACCGGGGAGCTGTTTTTT. Residues: CASSYRGQQWGGNTGELFF.

This chain links TRBV9 with TRBJ2-4; 10 nucleotides agree with TRBD2. Trimming removed 4 bases from V and 7 bases from J; junction bases left unmatched: 14. The CDR3 contains 17 residues. Per the germline V gene, CDR1 is SGDLS and CDR2 is YYNGEE. The CDR3 loop reads CASSISGGAESLNIQYF. The CDR3 region has the DNA TGTGCCAGCAGCATAAGCGGGGGGGCCGAAAGTTTGAACATTCAGTACTTC.

The chain couples TRBV4-1 to TRBJ2-3, with 8 bases that match TRBD1. Germline V gives CDR1 MGHRA, CDR2 YSYEKL. Losses at the gene ends were 5 bases for V and 3 bases for J; bases not matched to a gene: 7. The CDR3 is made up of 15 amino acids. The chain's CDR3 is CASSVRTGLTDTQYF. The CDR3 DNA reads TGCGCCAGCAGCGTACGGACAGGGCTAACAGATACGCAGTATTTT.

V usage is TRBV15 and J usage is TRBJ1-5, with unresolved D. Trimming left V 2 bases short and J 3 bases short, with 17 bases between. The CDR3 loop spans 17 amino acids. Germline CDR1 reads LNHNV; CDR2 reads YYDKDF (reference sequence). This CDR3 reads CATSRPSHPSPNQPQHF. For the CDR3, the DNA is TGTGCCACCAGCAGACCTTCCCACCCGAGCCCCAATCAGCCCCAGCATTTT.

The chain is built from TRBV7-9 and TRBJ2-7; 7 bases map to TRBD1. This CDR3 region has 15 residues. Germline V gene lookup returns CDR1 SEHNR and CDR2 FQNEAQ (reference sequence). V was pared by 5 bases and J by 4 bases, with 11 bases of the junction left unmatched. The CDR3 protein is CASSPQPGQMYEQYF. CDR3 DNA: TGTGCCAGCAGCCCCCAACCGGGACAGATGTACGAGCAGTACTTC.